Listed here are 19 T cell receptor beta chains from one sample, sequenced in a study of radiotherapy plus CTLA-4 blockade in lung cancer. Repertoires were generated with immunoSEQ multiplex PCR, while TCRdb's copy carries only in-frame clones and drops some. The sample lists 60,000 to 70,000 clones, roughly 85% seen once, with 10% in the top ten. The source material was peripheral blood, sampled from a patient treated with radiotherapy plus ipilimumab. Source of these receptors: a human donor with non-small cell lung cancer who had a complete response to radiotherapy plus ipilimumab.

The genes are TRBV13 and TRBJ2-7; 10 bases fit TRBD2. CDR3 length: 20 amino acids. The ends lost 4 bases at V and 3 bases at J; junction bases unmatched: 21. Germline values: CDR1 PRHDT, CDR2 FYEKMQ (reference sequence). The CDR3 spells CASSSLEGLAGVFHLYEQYV. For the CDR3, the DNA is TGTGCCAGCAGCTCCCTTGAAGGGCTAGCGGGAGTTTTCCATCTCTACGAGCAGTACGTC.

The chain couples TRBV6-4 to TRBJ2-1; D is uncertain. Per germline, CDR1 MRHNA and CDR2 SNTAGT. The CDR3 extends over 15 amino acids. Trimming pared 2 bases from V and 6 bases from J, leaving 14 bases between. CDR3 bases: TGTGCCAGCAGTGACCCTTCCCGTGGTGGCAATGAGCAGTTCTTC. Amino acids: CASSDPSRGGNEQFF.

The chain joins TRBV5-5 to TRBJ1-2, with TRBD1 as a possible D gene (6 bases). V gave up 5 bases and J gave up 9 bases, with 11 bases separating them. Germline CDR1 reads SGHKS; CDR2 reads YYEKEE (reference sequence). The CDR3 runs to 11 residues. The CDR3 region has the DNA TGTGCCAGCAGGTACAGGGTGAGCTACACCTTC. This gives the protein CASRYRVSYTF.

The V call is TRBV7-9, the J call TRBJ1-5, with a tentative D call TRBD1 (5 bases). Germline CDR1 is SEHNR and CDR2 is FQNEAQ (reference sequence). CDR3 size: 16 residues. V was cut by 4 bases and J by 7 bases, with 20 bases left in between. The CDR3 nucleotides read TGTGCCAGCAGCTCCCTACCGACAGCGGCCGGCCAGCCCCAGCATTTT. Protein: CASSSLPTAAGQPQHF.

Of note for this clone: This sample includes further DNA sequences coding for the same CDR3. The CDR3 bases are TGCGCCAGCAGCCAAGATCACGGGCCTTCCTACGAGCAGTACTTC. Protein: CASSQDHGPSYEQYF. This chain uses TRBV4-3 with TRBJ2-7; D is undetermined. CDR1 is LGHNA and CDR2 is YSLEER in the germline V gene. This CDR3 is 15 amino acids long. V was trimmed by 0 bases and J by 1 base, leaving 10 bases between them.

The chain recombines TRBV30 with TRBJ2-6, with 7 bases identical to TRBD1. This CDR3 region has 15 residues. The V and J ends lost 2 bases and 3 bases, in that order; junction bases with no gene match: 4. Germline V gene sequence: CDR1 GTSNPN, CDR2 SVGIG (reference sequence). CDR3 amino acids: CAWSKTGFGANVLTF. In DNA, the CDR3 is TGTGCCTGGAGTAAGACAGGGTTTGGGGCCAACGTCCTGACTTTC. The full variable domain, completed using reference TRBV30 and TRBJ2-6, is SQTIHQWPATLVQPVGSPLSLECTVEGTSNPNLYWYRQAAGRGLQLLFYSVGIGQISSEVPQNLSASRPQDRQFILSSKKLLLSDSGFYLCAWSKTGFGANVLTFGAGSRLTVL.

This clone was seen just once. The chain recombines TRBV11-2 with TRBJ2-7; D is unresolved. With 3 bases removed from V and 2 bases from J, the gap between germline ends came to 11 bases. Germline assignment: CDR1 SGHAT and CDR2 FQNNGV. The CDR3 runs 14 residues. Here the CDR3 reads CASSFSPGPYEQYF. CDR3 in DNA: TGTGCCAGCAGCTTTTCCCCAGGACCCTACGAGCAGTACTTC.

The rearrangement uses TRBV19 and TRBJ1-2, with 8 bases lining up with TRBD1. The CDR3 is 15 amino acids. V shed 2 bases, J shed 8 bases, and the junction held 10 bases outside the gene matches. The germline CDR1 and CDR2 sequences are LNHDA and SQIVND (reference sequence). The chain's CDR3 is CASSITGQGVGGYTF. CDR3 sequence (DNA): TGTGCCAGTAGTATAACCGGACAGGGTGTAGGCGGCTACACCTTC.

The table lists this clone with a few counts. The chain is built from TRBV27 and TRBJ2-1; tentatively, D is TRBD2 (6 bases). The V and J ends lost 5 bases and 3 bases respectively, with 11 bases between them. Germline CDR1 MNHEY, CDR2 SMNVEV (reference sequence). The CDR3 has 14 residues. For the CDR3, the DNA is TGTGCCAGCAGTACAAGGACTATCTACAATGAGCAGTTCTTC. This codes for CASSTRTIYNEQFF.

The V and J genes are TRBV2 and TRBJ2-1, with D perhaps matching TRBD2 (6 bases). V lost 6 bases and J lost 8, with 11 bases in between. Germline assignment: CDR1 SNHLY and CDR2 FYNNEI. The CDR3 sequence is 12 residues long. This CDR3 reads CASSPLAYEQFF. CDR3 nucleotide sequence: TGTGCCAGCAGCCCGCTAGCGTATGAGCAGTTCTTC.

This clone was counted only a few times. The CDR3 region is CASSPITGGEEHGELFF. DNA of the CDR3: TGTGCCAGCTCACCTATAACAGGGGGAGAAGAGCACGGGGAGCTGTTTTTT. The gene calls are TRBV18 and TRBJ2-2; 8 nucleotides match TRBD1. This CDR3 region has 17 residues. Germline-derived CDR1 and CDR2 are KGHSH and LQKENI. V was clipped by 3 bases and J by 7 bases; unmatched bases: 13.

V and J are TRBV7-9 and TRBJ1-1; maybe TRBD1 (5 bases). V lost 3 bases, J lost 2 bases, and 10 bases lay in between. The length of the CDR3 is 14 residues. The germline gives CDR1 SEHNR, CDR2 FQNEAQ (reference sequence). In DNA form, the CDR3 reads TGTGCCAGCAGCTTTGCAGGGCCTAACACTGAAGCTTTCTTT. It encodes CASSFAGPNTEAFF.

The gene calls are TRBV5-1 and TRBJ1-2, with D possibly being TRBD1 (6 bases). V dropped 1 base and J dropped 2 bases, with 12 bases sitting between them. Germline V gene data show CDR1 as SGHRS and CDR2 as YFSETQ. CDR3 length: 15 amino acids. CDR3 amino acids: CASSLNRDGNYGYTF. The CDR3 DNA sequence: TGCGCCAGCAGCTTGAACAGGGACGGGAACTATGGCTACACCTTC. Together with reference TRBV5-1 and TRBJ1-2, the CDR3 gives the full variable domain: KAGVTQTPRYLIKTRGQQVTLSCSPISGHRSVSWYQQTPGQGLQFLFEYFSETQRNKGNFPGRFSGRQFSNSRSEMNVSTLELGDSALYLCASSLNRDGNYGYTFGSGTRLTVV.

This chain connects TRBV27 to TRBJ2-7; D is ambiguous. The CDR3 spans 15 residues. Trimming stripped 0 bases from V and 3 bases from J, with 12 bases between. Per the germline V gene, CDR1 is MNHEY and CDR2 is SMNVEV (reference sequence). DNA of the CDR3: TGTGCCAGCAGTTTATCGTTGCCTTCATTCTACGAGCAGTACTTC. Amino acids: CASSLSLPSFYEQYF.

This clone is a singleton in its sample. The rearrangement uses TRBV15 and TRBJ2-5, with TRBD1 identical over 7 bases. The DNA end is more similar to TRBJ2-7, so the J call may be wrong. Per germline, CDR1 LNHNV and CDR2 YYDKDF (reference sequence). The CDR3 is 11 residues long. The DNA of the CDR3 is TGTGCCACCAGCACAGGGGGCGAGCAGTACTTC. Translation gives CATSTGGEQYF.

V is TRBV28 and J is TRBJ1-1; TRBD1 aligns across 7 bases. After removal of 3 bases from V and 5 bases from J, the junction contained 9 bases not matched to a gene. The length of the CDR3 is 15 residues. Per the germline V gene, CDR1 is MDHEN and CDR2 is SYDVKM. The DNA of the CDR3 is TGTGCCAGCAGTTTCTCCTCGATCAGGGGGACTGAAGCTTTCTTT. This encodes CASSFSSIRGTEAFF.

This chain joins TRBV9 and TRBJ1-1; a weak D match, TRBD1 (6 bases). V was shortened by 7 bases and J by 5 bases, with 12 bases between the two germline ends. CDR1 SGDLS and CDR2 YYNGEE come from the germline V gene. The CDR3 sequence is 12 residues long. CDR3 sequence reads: CASGGARTEAFF. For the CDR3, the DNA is TGTGCCAGCGGGGGGGCGCGAACTGAAGCTTTCTTT.

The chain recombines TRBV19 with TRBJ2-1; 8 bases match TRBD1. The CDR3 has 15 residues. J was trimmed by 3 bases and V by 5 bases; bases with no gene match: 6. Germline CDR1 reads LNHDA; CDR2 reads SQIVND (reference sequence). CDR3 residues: CASSLPGQVYNEQFF. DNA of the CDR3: TGTGCCAGTAGTTTGCCGGGACAGGTCTACAATGAGCAGTTCTTC.

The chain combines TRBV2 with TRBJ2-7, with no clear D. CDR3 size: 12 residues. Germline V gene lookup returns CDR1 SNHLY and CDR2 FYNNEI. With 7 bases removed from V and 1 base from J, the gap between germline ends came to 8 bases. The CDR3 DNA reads TGTGCCAGCAAGGCGTCTTCCTACGAGCAGTACTTC. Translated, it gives CASKASSYEQYF. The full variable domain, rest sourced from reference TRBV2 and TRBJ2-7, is EPEVTQTPSHQVTQMGQEVILRCVPISNHLYFYWYRQILGQKVEFLVSFYNNEISEKSEIFDDQFSVERPDGSNFTLKIRSTKLEDSAMYFCASKASSYEQYFGPGTRLTVT.